A selection of T cell receptor beta chains follows, all from one sample in a study of blood T cell repertoires in COVID-19. The repertoire was sequenced with immunoSEQ multiplex PCR; TCRdb's copy has only in-frame clones and lacks some. The table has 100,000 or so clones, more than 80% seen once. Sequenced sample: peripheral blood. The receptor source for this set is a woman between 65 and 79 years old with acute or convalescent COVID-19. Both conserved end residues are part of each CDR3. The D gene is left open where the match is weak. Clone size is stated in some rows and not others, as once, few, many or a class when expanded.

d_gene: -
v_gene: TRBV5-5
abundance: -
j_gene: TRBJ2-7
CDR3nt: TGTGCCAGCAGCTTGGGGGGCGGGGAAGGCCTCGAGCAGTACTTC
CDR3aa: CASSLGGGEGLEQYF

d_gene: -
v_gene: TRBV7-2
abundance: -
j_gene: TRBJ2-5
CDR3nt: TGTGCCAGCAGCCAGACCCAGGGTCAAGAGACCCAGTACTTC
CDR3aa: CASSQTQGQETQYF

d_gene: TRBD1
v_gene: TRBV30
abundance: -
j_gene: TRBJ2-7
CDR3nt: TGTGCCTGGAGCCGGGACAGGGGCTACGAGCAGTACTTC
CDR3aa: CAWSRDRGYEQYF

d_gene: -
v_gene: TRBV25-1
abundance: -
j_gene: TRBJ1-1
CDR3nt: TGTGCCAGCAGTCCACAGGGCGTCTGGGAAGCTTTCTTT
CDR3aa: CASSPQGVWEAFF

d_gene: TRBD2
v_gene: TRBV23-1
abundance: -
j_gene: TRBJ2-1
CDR3nt: TGCGCCAGCAGTCATTTTAGGACTAGCGGGACCAATGAGCAGTTCTTC
CDR3aa: CASSHFRTSGTNEQFF

d_gene: TRBD1
v_gene: TRBV5-1
abundance: -
j_gene: TRBJ2-3
CDR3nt: TGCGCCAGCAGCTTGGGTGGACAGGGATGGACAGATACGCAGTATTTT
CDR3aa: CASSLGGQGWTDTQYF

d_gene: -
v_gene: TRBV7-2
abundance: -
j_gene: TRBJ1-1
CDR3nt: TGTGCCAGCAGCCTCCAGGGCCTGGACACTGAAGCTTTCTTT
CDR3aa: CASSLQGLDTEAFF

d_gene: -
v_gene: TRBV5-1
abundance: once
j_gene: TRBJ2-5
CDR3nt: TGCGCCAGCAGCTTGCCGAGAGGGCATGGTACACAAGAGACCCAGTACTTC
CDR3aa: CASSLPRGHGTQETQYF

d_gene: TRBD1
v_gene: TRBV4-3
abundance: -
j_gene: TRBJ2-2
CDR3nt: TGCGCCAGCAGCCTTTTACCGGGACAGGGGGCGAACACCGGGGAGCTGTTTTTT
CDR3aa: CASSLLPGQGANTGELFF

d_gene: -
v_gene: TRBV29-1
abundance: -
j_gene: TRBJ2-7
CDR3nt: TGCAGCGTTGAGGTAGCGGCGACCCTACTCTCCTACGAGCAGTACTTC
CDR3aa: CSVEVAATLLSYEQYF

d_gene: TRBD2
v_gene: TRBV19
abundance: -
j_gene: TRBJ2-3
CDR3nt: TGTGCCAGTAGTGGACTAGCCCCCCCACTCACAGATACGCAGTATTTT
CDR3aa: CASSGLAPPLTDTQYF

d_gene: TRBD1
v_gene: TRBV30
abundance: -
j_gene: TRBJ1-1
CDR3nt: TGTGCCTGGAGTGGAGACAGGGGCACTGAAGCTTTCTTT
CDR3aa: CAWSGDRGTEAFF

d_gene: -
v_gene: TRBV7-9
abundance: -
j_gene: TRBJ1-2
CDR3nt: TGTGCCAGCAGCTTGTCATCTAGCCCCTATGGCTACACCTTC
CDR3aa: CASSLSSSPYGYTF

d_gene: -
v_gene: TRBV11-2
abundance: -
j_gene: TRBJ1-1
CDR3nt: TGTGCCAGCAGCTTAGATCACAGATTGAACACTGAAGCTTTCTTT
CDR3aa: CASSLDHRLNTEAFF

d_gene: TRBD1
v_gene: TRBV5-5
abundance: -
j_gene: TRBJ2-7
CDR3nt: TGTGCCAGCAGCTTGGGGACAGGGGAGCCCTCCTACGAGCAGTACTTC
CDR3aa: CASSLGTGEPSYEQYF

d_gene: -
v_gene: TRBV7-6
abundance: -
j_gene: TRBJ2-3
CDR3nt: TGTGCCAGCAGCTTTGCTCGAGGGACAGATACGCAGTATTTT
CDR3aa: CASSFARGTDTQYF

d_gene: TRBD1
v_gene: TRBV5-5
abundance: once
j_gene: TRBJ1-1
CDR3nt: TGTGCCAGCAGCTTGACCTTCTTGACAGGGAAGGAGGACACTGAAGCTTTCTTT
CDR3aa: CASSLTFLTGKEDTEAFF

d_gene: TRBD1
v_gene: TRBV5-5
abundance: -
j_gene: TRBJ2-1
CDR3nt: TGTGCCAGCAGCTTTGGGACAGGCTTCCAGTTCTTC
CDR3aa: CASSFGTGFQFF

d_gene: -
v_gene: TRBV4-3
abundance: -
j_gene: TRBJ1-5
CDR3nt: TGCGCCAGCAGCCAAGATCTACCAAATCAGCCCCAGCATTTT
CDR3aa: CASSQDLPNQPQHF

d_gene: -
v_gene: TRBV7-2
abundance: -
j_gene: TRBJ1-1
CDR3nt: TGTGCCAGCAGCTTAGGGGCGGGGAGAACCGTTCTTGGCACTGAAGCTTTCTTT
CDR3aa: CASSLGAGRTVLGTEAFF